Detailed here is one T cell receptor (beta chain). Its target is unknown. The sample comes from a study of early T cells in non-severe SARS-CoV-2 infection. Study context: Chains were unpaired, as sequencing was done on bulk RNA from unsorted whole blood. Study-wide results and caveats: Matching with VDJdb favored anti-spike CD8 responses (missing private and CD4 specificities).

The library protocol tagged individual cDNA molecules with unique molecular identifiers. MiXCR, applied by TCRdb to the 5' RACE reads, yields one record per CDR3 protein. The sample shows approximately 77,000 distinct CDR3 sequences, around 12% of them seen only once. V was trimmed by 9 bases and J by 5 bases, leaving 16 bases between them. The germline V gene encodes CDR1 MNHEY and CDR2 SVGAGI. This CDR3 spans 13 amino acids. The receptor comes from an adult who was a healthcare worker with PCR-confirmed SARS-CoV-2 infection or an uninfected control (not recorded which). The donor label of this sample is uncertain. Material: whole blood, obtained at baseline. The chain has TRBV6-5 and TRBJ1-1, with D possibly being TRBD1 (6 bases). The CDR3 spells CASRYRAGTEAFF. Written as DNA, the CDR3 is TGTGCCAGTAGATACAGGGCGGGAACTGAAGCTTTCTTT.